Sequencing of this T cell receptor (beta chain) was carried out in a study of T-cell reconstitution after alpha-beta-depleted transplantation in children. Study results and limitations: Recipient T cells and thymic progenitors that survived gave rise to the high TCRbeta diversity observed at day 60 in some patients. A year post-transplant, T-cell counts and diversity derived mostly from newly produced T cells.

Trimming removed 10 bases at V and 4 bases at J, with 23 bases between. The V gene's germline CDR1 is MNHEY and CDR2 SVGEGT. This CDR3 comprises 16 residues. Preparing the TCRbeta library involved the use of unique molecular identifiers. TCRdb fed the PCR reads into MiXCR, producing one record per CDR3 protein. Here the sample spans just over 950,000 distinct CDR3 sequences, about 29% being singletons. A note on this clonotype: The target antigen is unknown.

The rearrangement links TRBV6-2 or TRBV6-3 to TRBJ2-1, with D hard to call. The receptor was derived from a boy younger than two who had a stem cell transplant for SCID, so the T cells may come from the graft donor. The sequences come from PBMCs, mostly from graft donor cells, collected 360 days after TCRalphabeta/CD19-depleted stem cell transplant. The CDR3 DNA sequence: TGTGCCACGATCCCCGACACCGGCGGACCATACAATGAGCAGTTCTTC. Amino acid sequence: CATIPDTGGPYNEQFF.